Below, 24 T cell receptor beta chains from the same sample are listed, as sequenced in a study of T cell responses to AZD1222 COVID-19 vaccine. Clones were read by immunoSEQ multiplex PCR, and TCRdb kept only the in-frame ones, dropping some. The table includes some 150,000 clones, approximately 94% detected once. Sample: peripheral blood, taken on day 0 of AZD1222 vaccination. The source is an adult in good health.

The V gene is TRBV7-9, the J gene TRBJ2-1; D call uncertain. CDR1 is SEHNR, CDR2 FQNEAQ, per germline (reference sequence). The CDR3 has 13 amino acids. The V gene lost 6 bases and the J gene lost 5 bases, with 11 bases spanning the gap. CDR3 in DNA: TGTGCCAGCAGGGTTGGCGTAGACAATGAGCAGTTCTTC. This translates into CASRVGVDNEQFF.

V is TRBV18 and J is TRBJ1-1; D remains ambiguous. The CDR3 has 13 amino acids. Looked up from germline, CDR1 is KGHSH and CDR2 is LQKENI. V lost 3 bases to trimming and J lost 5 bases, with 10 bases between them. CDR3: CASSPVGYTEAFF. Written as DNA, the CDR3 is TGTGCCAGCTCACCGGTAGGGTATACTGAAGCTTTCTTT.

This chain links TRBV30 with TRBJ1-1, with a possible D match to TRBD1 (6 bases). From germline, CDR1 is GTSNPN and CDR2 SVGIG (reference sequence). The CDR3 sequence is 14 residues long. Trimming took 3 bases from V and 5 from J, leaving 16 bases between them. The CDR3 region has the DNA TGTGCCTGGAGGTTCAGGGGCGAGGTGACTGAAGCTTTCTTT. It translates to CAWRFRGEVTEAFF.

The chain combines TRBV5-6 with TRBJ2-1; weak D call: TRBD1 (6 bases). This CDR3 comprises 14 residues. Between the trimmed V and J ends, which lost 2 bases and 9 bases, there was a span of 15 bases. Germline V gene data show CDR1 as SGHDT and CDR2 as YYEEEE. In DNA form, the CDR3 reads TGTGCCAGCAGCTTCTCAGACAGGTCGGGTGAGCAGTTCTTC. Translation: CASSFSDRSGEQFF. The full variable domain, with the rest looked up from reference TRBV5-6 and TRBJ2-1, is DAGVTQSPTHLIKTRGQQVTLRCSPKSGHDTVSWYQQALGQGPQFIFQYYEEEERQRGNFPDRFSGHQFPNYSSELNVNALLLGDSALYLCASSFSDRSGEQFFGPGTRLTVL.

This clone was observed a few times. The rearrangement joins TRBV5-6 to TRBJ1-4; TRBD1 aligns across 9 bases. The trim removed 3 bases at V and 7 bases at J, leaving 1 base unmatched. This CDR3 has 13 residues. Germline V gene sequence: CDR1 SGHDT, CDR2 YYEEEE. The DNA for the CDR3 is TGTGCCAGCAGCTGGGGACAGGGTGAAAAACTGTTTTTT. Encoded protein: CASSWGQGEKLFF.

The genes are TRBV5-3 and TRBJ2-5, with 10 positions matching TRBD1. TRBV5-3 is treated as an ORF (open reading frame) with a function not yet certain. The CDR3 covers 16 residues. Trimming removed 4 bases from V and 5 bases from J; junction bases left unmatched: 11. The DNA for the CDR3 is TGTGCCAGAAGCCACCCGGGACAGGGGTCAGCGGAGACCCAGTACTTC. Translation: CARSHPGQGSAETQYF.

The chain uses TRBV7-9 and TRBJ2-5; D gene unclear. Germline V gene lookup returns CDR1 SEHNR and CDR2 FQNEAQ (reference sequence). V was clipped by 3 bases and J by 2 bases, with 7 bases between them. This CDR3 is 13 amino acids long. CDR3 bases: TGTGCCAGCAGCTTGGGCGCTCAAGAGACCCAGTACTTC. Encoded protein: CASSLGAQETQYF.

V and J are TRBV6-2 or TRBV6-3 and TRBJ1-5; no firm D call. Looked up from germline, CDR1 is MNHEY and CDR2 is SVGEGT. The germline V and J ends were trimmed by 4 bases and 4 bases, with 5 bases remaining between them. This CDR3 spans 12 amino acids. In nucleotides, the CDR3 is TGTGCCAGCAGTTGGCCAAATCAGCCCCAGCATTTT. Residues: CASSWPNQPQHF.

This clone has just one count. The J gene is TRBJ1-2, the V gene TRBV28, with 8 bases identical to TRBD1. Per germline, CDR1 MDHEN and CDR2 SYDVKM. The CDR3 is made up of 16 amino acids. J gave up 3 bases and V 2 bases, and 8 bases lay outside the gene matches. CDR3 residues: CASSLGSRTGYYGYTF. CDR3 sequence (DNA): TGTGCCAGCAGTTTAGGGAGTAGGACAGGGTACTATGGCTACACCTTC.

This chain links TRBV19 with TRBJ1-5; tentative D call: TRBD1 (6 bases). V was clipped by 4 bases and J by 4 bases, with 14 bases between them. CDR1 is LNHDA and CDR2 is SQIVND in the germline V gene (reference sequence). The CDR3 consists of 15 residues. The CDR3 here is CASSTGAGKNQPQHF. CDR3 bases: TGTGCCAGTAGTACAGGGGCAGGGAAAAATCAGCCCCAGCATTTT.

V and J are TRBV9 and TRBJ2-2, with 13 positions matching TRBD2. Germline lookup yields CDR1 SGDLS and CDR2 YYNGEE. The CDR3 runs to 17 residues. After removal of 4 bases from V and 3 bases from J, the junction contained 6 bases not matched to a gene. The CDR3 region has the DNA TGTGCCAGCAGCCCACGACTAGCGGGAGGCTACACCGGGGAGCTGTTTTTT. Amino acid sequence: CASSPRLAGGYTGELFF.

This chain uses TRBV5-1 with TRBJ2-3, with D unresolved. Between the trimmed V and J ends, which lost 0 bases and 1 base, there was a span of 12 bases. Germline V gene sequence: CDR1 SGHRS, CDR2 YFSETQ. The CDR3 has 16 amino acids. The chain's CDR3 is CASSLVPKLGTDTQYF. The CDR3 DNA sequence: TGCGCCAGCAGCTTGGTTCCAAAGCTGGGCACAGATACGCAGTATTTT.

The rearrangement uses TRBV6-2 or TRBV6-3 and TRBJ1-6; TRBD1 matches at 7 bases. The CDR3 contains 17 residues. CDR1 and CDR2 (germline): MNHEY, SVGEGT. Losses at the gene ends were 4 bases for V and 10 bases for J; bases not matched to a gene: 16. CDR3 bases: TGTGCCAGCAGTTCTCAGGGGGATCCCCCCATGAGCTCACCCCTCCACTTT. Amino acid sequence: CASSSQGDPPMSSPLHF.

This chain joins TRBV6-6 and TRBJ2-7; perhaps TRBD2 as D (6 bases). The CDR3 length is 16 residues. Trimming took 6 bases from V and 1 from J, leaving 19 bases between them. Germline V lookup: CDR1 MNHNY, CDR2 SVGAGI (reference sequence). The CDR3 region has the DNA TGTGCCAGCAGCGGGGGTGGGGCTCGACTTTCCTACGAGCAGTACGTC. Amino acids: CASSGGGARLSYEQYV.

This chain links TRBV5-4 with TRBJ2-5; 9 bases fit TRBD1. Per the germline V gene, CDR1 is SGHNT and CDR2 is YYREEE (reference sequence). Trimming cost V 1 base and J 4 bases; bases outside gene matches: 5. The CDR3 is 15 amino acids. CDR3 sequence (DNA): TGTGCCAGCAGCTTGCAGGACAGGGGAGGAGAGACCCAGTACTTC. Translation gives CASSLQDRGGETQYF.

In the case of this clone: This specimen includes other DNA sequences encoding the same CDR3. The V call is TRBV3-1 (or the pseudogene TRBV3-2), the J call TRBJ1-2; no clear D. Looked up from germline, CDR1 is LGHDT and CDR2 is YNNKEL (reference sequence). Deletions cut 1 base from V and 0 bases from J, with 9 bases between. The CDR3 loop spans 15 amino acids. Written as DNA, the CDR3 is TGTGCCAGCAGCCAAGTTCGCGGAGCTAACTATGGCTACACCTTC. Amino acid sequence: CASSQVRGANYGYTF.

The V call is TRBV2, the J call TRBJ1-5, with a tentative D call TRBD1 (5 bases). Trimming took off 8 bases at V and 0 bases at J, with 8 bases between the two ends. Germline CDR1 is SNHLY and CDR2 is FYNNEI. This CDR3 contains 13 residues. The CDR3 DNA reads TGTGCCAGCCTCAGGGATAGCAATCAGCCCCAGCATTTT. Its protein product is CASLRDSNQPQHF.

The V call is TRBV7-2, the J call TRBJ2-2; no firm D call. Germline CDR1 and CDR2: SGHTA and FQGNSA. This CDR3 is built from 14 residues. The germline V and J ends were trimmed by 5 bases and 4 bases, with 11 bases remaining between them. The CDR3 is CASSTRLLTGELFF. DNA of the CDR3: TGTGCCAGCAGCACCCGACTGCTCACCGGGGAGCTGTTTTTT.

The J gene is TRBJ1-1, the V gene TRBV15, with D hard to call. CDR3 length equals 13 residues. Trimming removed 4 bases at V and 1 base at J, with 7 bases between. Germline V lookup: CDR1 LNHNV, CDR2 YYDKDF (reference sequence). The CDR3 reads CATSKQQNTEAFF. In DNA form, the CDR3 reads TGTGCCACCAGCAAACAGCAGAACACTGAAGCTTTCTTT.

This chain links TRBV6-2 or TRBV6-3 with TRBJ1-6; D unresolved. Germline CDR1 and CDR2: MNHEY and SVGEGT. This CDR3 comprises 17 residues. With 4 bases removed from V and 0 bases from J, the gap between germline ends came to 13 bases. CDR3 sequence: CASSFLTGSSYNSPLHF. The CDR3 bases are TGTGCCAGCAGTTTCCTGACTGGCAGCTCCTATAATTCACCCCTCCACTTT.

The CDR3 protein is CASSPRQADTGELFF. The DNA of the CDR3 is TGTGCCAGCTCACCAAGGCAGGCAGACACCGGGGAGCTGTTTTTT. The chain combines TRBV18 with TRBJ2-2, with D hard to call. V lost 2 bases and J lost 3, with 10 bases in between. The germline gives CDR1 KGHSH, CDR2 LQKENI. The CDR3 is 15 residues long. The entire variable domain, with the rest obtained from reference TRBV18 and TRBJ2-2, is as follows: NAGVMQNPRHLVRRRGQEARLRCSPMKGHSHVYWYRQLPEEGLKFMVYLQKENIIDESGMPKERFSAEFPKEGPSILRIQQVVRGDSAAYFCASSPRQADTGELFFGEGSRLTVL.

This chain joins TRBV5-1 and TRBJ1-6; a possible D gene is TRBD1 (5 bases). CDR1 is SGHRS and CDR2 is YFSETQ in the germline V gene. The CDR3 has 15 residues. Between the trimmed V and J ends, which lost 5 bases and 7 bases, there was a span of 16 bases. The CDR3 nucleotides are TGCGCCAGCAGAGAGGTCCCGGGGGACAATTCACCCCTCCACTTT. This codes for CASREVPGDNSPLHF.

The CDR3 bases are TGTGCCAGCAGCGTCACAGGGAGTCAAGACGAGCAGTACGTC. It codes for CASSVTGSQDEQYV. This rearrangement joins TRBV7-9 to TRBJ2-7; weak D call: TRBD1 (6 bases). The V gene lost 5 bases and the J gene lost 5 bases, with 16 bases spanning the gap. Germline CDR1 and CDR2: SEHNR and FQNEAQ (reference sequence). This CDR3 contains 14 residues.

The chain recombines TRBV15 with TRBJ1-5; D call uncertain. This CDR3 region has 16 residues. Trimming left V 0 bases short and J 3 bases short, with 12 bases between. Germline CDR1 reads LNHNV; CDR2 reads YYDKDF (reference sequence). CDR3 DNA sequence: TGTGCCACCAGCAGAGATATTCGGTTTCCCAATCAGCCCCAGCATTTT. Translating gives CATSRDIRFPNQPQHF.